This T cell receptor beta chain was observed in a study of T cell repertoires in cytomegalovirus infection. Study summary: Shared public TCR beta signatures pointed to both CMV infection and a matching HLA type. Study-level results: The study identified carriers of CMV plus the relevant HLA from cumulative public TCR beta family frequency.

Via MiXCR, TCRdb re-called the reads, giving one row per CDR3 protein. The table shows about 150,000 distinct CDR3 sequences, with roughly 15% occurring only once. This clonotype was seen at least ten times. What it binds is not known. Losses at the gene ends were 3 bases for V and 0 bases for J; bases not matched to a gene: 18. CDR1 is SGDLS, CDR2 YYNGEE, per germline. The CDR3 runs to 20 residues. Sequenced sample: CD8+ T cells from PBMCs. V gene TRBV9 combines with J gene TRBJ1-1; 9 nucleotides line up with TRBD1. This TCR came from a human donor in good health (CMV status not recorded). Some clones in this sample may be carry-over from other donors' samples. Here the CDR3 reads CASSAQSGGQGFGMNTEAFF. CDR3 DNA sequence: TGTGCCAGCAGCGCACAGTCCGGGGGACAGGGATTCGGTATGAACACTGAAGCTTTCTTT.